This entry describes one T cell receptor beta chain. No antigen is known for it. The data originate from a study of identifying expanded T cells in peripheral blood. Findings and limits, study-wide: Variance in clone template counts between roughly two-week samples significantly increased with total template count across all healthy donors. Over approximately two and four weeks, about 15 and 19 clones changed, versus roughly 1.1 between replicates.

Germline CDR1 is LNHDA and CDR2 is SQIVND (reference sequence). There are 15 residues in the CDR3. V dropped 7 bases and J dropped 1 base, with 14 bases sitting between them. Profiling relied on immunoSEQ multiplex PCR, and the TCRdb table lists in-frame clones only, not all of them. The data show 85,000 to 95,000 clones, with roughly 90% seen just once and approximately 4% held by the top ten. Collection occurred without any documented infections or immune events in donors. This chain uses TRBV19 with TRBJ1-5, with D possibly being TRBD1 (5 bases). The origin of this receptor is a person between 18 and 70 years old in good health. The sample was blood. The DNA for the CDR3 is TGTGCCAGTACTACCCAGGGTCGGAGCAATCAGCCCCAGCATTTT. Translated: CASTTQGRSNQPQHF.